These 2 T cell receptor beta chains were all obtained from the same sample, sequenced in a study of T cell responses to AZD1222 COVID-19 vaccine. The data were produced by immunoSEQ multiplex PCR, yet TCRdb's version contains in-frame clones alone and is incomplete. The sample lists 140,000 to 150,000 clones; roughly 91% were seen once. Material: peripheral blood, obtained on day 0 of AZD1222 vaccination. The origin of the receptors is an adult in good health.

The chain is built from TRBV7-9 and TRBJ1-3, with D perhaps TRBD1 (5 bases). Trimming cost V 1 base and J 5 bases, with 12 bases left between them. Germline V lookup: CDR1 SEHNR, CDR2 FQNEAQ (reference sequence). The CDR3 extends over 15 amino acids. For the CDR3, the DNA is TGTGCCAGCAGCTTAGGAGGGGCGCGGAGAAACACCATATATTTT. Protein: CASSLGGARRNTIYF.

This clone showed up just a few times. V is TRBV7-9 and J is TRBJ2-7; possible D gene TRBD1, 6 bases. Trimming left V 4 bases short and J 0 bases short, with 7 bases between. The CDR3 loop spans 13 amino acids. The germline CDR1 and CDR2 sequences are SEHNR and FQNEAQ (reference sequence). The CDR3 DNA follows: TGTGCCAGCAGCTGGGACAACTCCTACGAGCAGTACTTC. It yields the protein CASSWDNSYEQYF.